This TCR beta chain was sequenced during a study of long-term antiretroviral therapy in people with HIV. The assay used was immunoSEQ (version v3.0), run at survey level. Here immunoSEQ multiplex PCR was the method, and the copy in TCRdb shows in-frame clones only, minus some. Counted here are roughly 16,000 clones, 80% to 90% occurring once; the ten biggest clones make up roughly 5%. Every donor contributed at least one pre-ART and at least two post-ART PBMC samples. About this clone: Its cognate antigen is unknown.

CDR3 length: 17 residues. CDR1 and CDR2 from the germline V gene are SGHRS and YFSETQ. V lost 4 bases to trimming and J lost 0 bases; unmatched junction nucleotides: 9. Study-wide points: Despite increasing after ART, diversity remained lower than that of transplant donor controls.

Sequencing used unsorted PBMCs, obtained 0.5 years after starting antiretroviral therapy. This TCR was recovered from a woman aged 40 to 55 with HIV. The chain links TRBV5-1 to TRBJ1-1, with 10 positions matching TRBD1. The CDR3 here is CASSPLGTGAMNTEAFF. The CDR3 DNA is TGCGCCAGCAGCCCCTTAGGGACAGGGGCAATGAACACTGAAGCTTTCTTT.